Below, one TCR beta chain is given with its context. The sample is drawn from a study of blood T cell repertoires in COVID-19. Clones were sequenced by immunoSEQ multiplex PCR, and TCRdb holds only the in-frame ones, with some missing. The sample yields under 500,000 clones, about 90% seen once. The CDR3 is made up of 13 amino acids. V was trimmed by 5 bases and J by 6 bases, leaving 10 bases between them. This TCR came from a woman aged 18-30 years with acute COVID-19. The sequencing sample was made of PBMCs or T cells enriched from blood (not recorded which). The genes are TRBV12-3 or TRBV12-4 and TRBJ2-2; possibly TRBD1 for D (5 bases). The CDR3 DNA follows: TGTGCCAGCAGTCTTGGGGCGGCCGGGGAGCTGTTTTTT. Translating it yields CASSLGAAGELFF.